Listed here are 30 T cell receptor beta chains from one sample, sequenced in a study of cytomegalovirus exposure and HLA in healthy donors. 60 Vbeta and 13 Jbeta primers were used in PCR. Produced via immunoSEQ multiplex PCR; TCRdb's table is partial and in-frame only. The table lists around 190,000 clones, roughly four fifths of them singletons. Sequenced: PBMCs. These receptors came from a man younger than 40 in good health and CMV-seronegative.

The count of this clone is one. This chain connects TRBV4-1 to TRBJ1-1; D possibly corresponds to TRBD1 (5 bases). This CDR3 has 14 residues. Germline V gene data show CDR1 as MGHRA and CDR2 as YSYEKL. V lost 0 bases and J lost 11, with 16 bases in between. The CDR3 protein is CASSQDWGRVVAFF. For the CDR3, the DNA is TGCGCCAGCAGCCAAGATTGGGGCAGGGTTGTGGCTTTCTTT.

This clone appeared a single time. The chain carries TRBV27 and TRBJ2-7; TRBD1 is a possible D gene (5 bases). Germline V CDR1 and CDR2: MNHEY, SMNVEV (reference sequence). The CDR3 runs 14 residues. Between the trimmed V and J ends, which lost 3 bases and 2 bases, there was a span of 11 bases. The CDR3 protein is CASSLGQGTYEQYF. CDR3 coding DNA: TGTGCCAGCAGTTTGGGCCAGGGAACCTACGAGCAGTACTTC.

A remark on this clone: This sample also contains other DNA sequences that code for the same CDR3. The rearrangement uses TRBV11-2 and TRBJ1-2, with TRBD1 as a possible D gene (6 bases). This CDR3 is 15 amino acids long. Germline CDR1 reads SGHAT; CDR2 reads FQNNGV. With 4 bases removed from V and 1 base from J, the gap between germline ends came to 13 bases. The CDR3 sequence is CASSSLRGHNYGYTF. CDR3 nucleotides: TGTGCCAGCAGCTCACTCAGGGGCCATAACTATGGCTACACCTTC.

This clone showed up just a few times. The V gene is TRBV11-2, the J gene TRBJ2-7; D is perhaps TRBD1 (6 bases). CDR3 length: 17 residues. V was cut by 3 bases and J by 4 bases, with 22 bases left in between. CDR1 is SGHAT, CDR2 FQNNGV, per germline. The CDR3 DNA sequence: TGTGCCAGCAGCTTTGGGGGCGGCCAGGCGTTTAGTTACGAGCAGTACTTC. Translated, it gives CASSFGGGQAFSYEQYF.

The genes are TRBV6-5 and TRBJ1-2, with unresolved D. V was shortened by 0 bases and J by 8 bases, with 16 bases between the two germline ends. CDR1 MNHEY and CDR2 SVGAGI come from the germline V gene. The CDR3 has 15 residues. CDR3 in DNA: TGTGCCAGCAGTTACTCGAGTCCCCCGGTAGAGGGCTACACCTTC. Its protein product is CASSYSSPPVEGYTF.

The chain carries TRBV5-6 and TRBJ2-7; TRBD2 is a possible D gene (5 bases). Trimming shortened V by 1 base and J by 2 bases, and 13 bases separated the two germline ends. The CDR3 is made up of 15 amino acids. The germline V gene encodes CDR1 SGHDT and CDR2 YYEEEE. CDR3 region: CASSLRRTLAYEQYF. DNA of the CDR3: TGTGCCAGCAGCTTGAGGAGGACGCTAGCCTACGAGCAGTACTTC.

The chain is built from TRBV15 and TRBJ2-3, with 8 bases lining up with TRBD1. Losses at the gene ends were 8 bases for V and 0 bases for J; bases not matched to a gene: 1. This CDR3 contains 13 residues. Germline CDR1 LNHNV, CDR2 YYDKDF (reference sequence). CDR3 region: CATWDRSTDTQYF. CDR3 sequence (DNA): TGTGCCACCTGGGACAGGAGCACAGATACGCAGTATTTT.

V is TRBV5-6 and J is TRBJ2-2; 10 bases align to TRBD2. CDR1 is SGHDT, CDR2 YYEEEE, per germline. V lost 4 bases and J lost 2; bases outside the gene matches: 5. The CDR3 runs to 16 residues. This chain's CDR3 is CASSIRTSGNTGELFF. CDR3 in DNA: TGTGCCAGCAGCATCCGGACTAGCGGAAACACCGGGGAGCTGTTTTTT.

The chain couples TRBV6-1 to TRBJ2-1; weak D call: TRBD2 (5 bases). Germline V gene sequence: CDR1 MNHNS, CDR2 SASEGT. V was trimmed by 5 bases and J by 2 bases, leaving 13 bases between them. The CDR3 has 15 residues. CDR3 coding DNA: TGTGCCAGCAGTCTGGGCCGGCGGGCCTACAATGAGCAGTTCTTC. It encodes CASSLGRRAYNEQFF.

The chain couples TRBV5-6 to TRBJ1-1; TRBD1 agrees at 8 bases. V was clipped by 2 bases and J by 5 bases; unmatched bases: 2. The CDR3 consists of 13 residues. Germline lookup yields CDR1 SGHDT and CDR2 YYEEEE. The CDR3 nucleotides are TGTGCCAGCAGCTTACAGGGGGGGACTGAAGCTTTCTTT. Protein product: CASSLQGGTEAFF.

The chain joins TRBV11-2 to TRBJ2-1; 11 positions match TRBD2. The CDR3 has 16 amino acids. Germline loops: CDR1 SGHAT, CDR2 FQNNGV. J gave up 9 bases and V 0 bases, and 7 bases lay outside the gene matches. The CDR3 loop reads CASSLDSLAGEGEQFF. CDR3 nucleotides: TGTGCCAGCAGCTTAGATTCACTAGCGGGAGAGGGTGAGCAGTTCTTC.

Comment on this clone: The sample holds other DNA sequences that translate to the same CDR3. This chain links TRBV28 with TRBJ2-1, with a weak D call TRBD1 (6 bases). Germline CDR1 MDHEN, CDR2 SYDVKM. V lost 2 bases and J 0 bases, leaving 8 bases between the germline ends. This CDR3 comprises 15 residues. This chain's CDR3 is CASSLTGSSYNEQFF. As DNA, the CDR3 is TGTGCCAGCAGTTTAACAGGGAGCTCCTACAATGAGCAGTTCTTC.

The rearrangement uses TRBV11-3 and TRBJ2-3; possibly TRBD1 for D (6 bases). Germline CDR1 reads SGHNT; CDR2 reads YENEEA. This CDR3 region has 15 residues. The V gene lost 2 bases and the J gene lost 5 bases, with 14 bases spanning the gap. The CDR3 is CASSLRKQGKDTQYF. The DNA of the CDR3 is TGTGCCAGCAGCTTAAGGAAACAGGGAAAAGATACGCAGTATTTT.

V and J are TRBV2 and TRBJ2-7; 10 nucleotides line up with TRBD2. J was trimmed by 0 bases and V by 6 bases; bases with no gene match: 2. The CDR3 spans 14 residues. Germline loops: CDR1 SNHLY, CDR2 FYNNEI. The chain's CDR3 is CASRGLADSYEQYF. CDR3 sequence (DNA): TGTGCCAGCAGAGGACTAGCGGACTCCTACGAGCAGTACTTC.

The J gene is TRBJ2-7, the V gene TRBV18; D is unclear. Germline-derived CDR1 and CDR2 are KGHSH and LQKENI. The V end was cut by 1 base, the J end by 2 bases, with 6 bases between. The CDR3 extends over 13 amino acids. Here the CDR3 DNA reads TGTGCCAGCTCACCACAACACCCCTACGAGCAGTACTTC. Its translation: CASSPQHPYEQYF.

This rearrangement joins TRBV9 to TRBJ2-1; TRBD2 matches at 10 bases. The CDR3 has 15 residues. Germline CDR1 reads SGDLS; CDR2 reads YYNGEE. The trim removed 5 bases at V and 6 bases at J, leaving 8 bases unmatched. CDR3 protein: CASSASSGSRNEQFF. The CDR3 nucleotides are TGTGCCAGCAGTGCCTCTAGCGGGAGCCGCAATGAGCAGTTCTTC. Full variable domain (rest looked up from reference TRBV9 and TRBJ2-1): DSGVTQTPKHLITATGQRVTLRCSPRSGDLSVYWYQQSLDQGLQFLIQYYNGEERAKGNILERFSAQQFPDLHSELNLSSLELGDSALYFCASSASSGSRNEQFFGPGTRLTVL.

V and J are TRBV10-2 and TRBJ1-2; the D is unclear. The CDR3 has 13 amino acids. Between the trimmed V and J ends, which lost 4 bases and 2 bases, there was a span of 8 bases. Germline CDR1 is WSHSY and CDR2 is SAAADI. CDR3 DNA sequence: TGCGCCAGCAGTGGACAACAGAACTATGGCTACACCTTC. Protein: CASSGQQNYGYTF.

V is TRBV27 and J is TRBJ2-1; TRBD1 aligns across 8 bases. Germline CDR1 and CDR2: MNHEY and SMNVEV (reference sequence). V lost 6 bases and J lost 9; bases outside the gene matches: 4. The CDR3 is 12 residues long. The CDR3 loop reads CASRTGVAEQFF. The CDR3 nucleotides are TGTGCCAGCAGGACAGGGGTGGCTGAGCAGTTCTTC.

This chain uses TRBV5-4 with TRBJ2-1; 15 bases fit TRBD2. After removal of 5 bases from V and 6 bases from J, the junction contained 3 bases not matched to a gene. CDR1 SGHNT and CDR2 YYREEE come from the germline V gene (reference sequence). CDR3 length: 15 residues. The CDR3 region is CASRSGLAGGNEQFF. Here the CDR3 DNA reads TGTGCCAGCAGGTCGGGACTAGCGGGAGGCAATGAGCAGTTCTTC.

The chain combines TRBV29-1 with TRBJ2-7; 12 nucleotides agree with TRBD2. Germline V gene data show CDR1 as SQVTM and CDR2 as ANQGSEA. V was pared by 8 bases and J by 4 bases, with 6 bases of the junction left unmatched. CDR3 length: 13 residues. The CDR3 coding sequence is TGCAGCTGGATGACTAGCGGGAGTTACGAGCAGTACTTC. Its translation is CSWMTSGSYEQYF.

The genes are TRBV11-1 and TRBJ1-3; a possible D gene is TRBD1 (6 bases). The CDR3 extends over 14 amino acids. Germline values: CDR1 SGHAT, CDR2 FQDESV (reference sequence). The V gene lost 5 bases and the J gene lost 3 bases, with 11 bases spanning the gap. CDR3 in amino acids: CASSQRTVGNTIYF. CDR3 bases: TGTGCCAGCAGCCAGCGGACAGTTGGAAACACCATATATTTT.

CDR3 loop: CSVKRTGVGETQYF. The CDR3 region has the DNA TGCAGCGTGAAAAGGACAGGGGTCGGCGAGACCCAGTACTTC. The chain links TRBV29-1 to TRBJ2-5, with 9 bases matching TRBD1. The V gene end was trimmed by 6 bases and the J gene end by 5 bases; junction bases not matched to a gene: 10. CDR3 length: 14 amino acids. Germline loops: CDR1 SQVTM, CDR2 ANQGSEA.

V usage is TRBV6-1 and J usage is TRBJ1-1; no definite D call. In germline, CDR1 is MNHNS, CDR2 SASEGT. The V end lost 5 bases, the J end lost 5 bases, and 18 bases lay between the germline ends. The CDR3 is made up of 15 amino acids. The CDR3 loop reads CASSPGELGGTEAFF. The CDR3 coding sequence is TGTGCCAGCAGTCCTGGGGAGCTTGGCGGGACTGAAGCTTTCTTT.

The rearrangement uses TRBV7-9 and TRBJ1-2; 8 positions match TRBD1. Germline CDR1 SEHNR, CDR2 FQNEAQ (reference sequence). The V gene end was trimmed by 4 bases and the J gene end by 3 bases; junction bases not matched to a gene: 4. The CDR3 extends over 14 amino acids. The CDR3, as DNA: TGTGCCAGCAGCTCGACAGGGGCGGACTATGGCTACACCTTC. It translates to CASSSTGADYGYTF. Drawing the rest from reference TRBV7-9 and TRBJ1-2, the complete variable domain is DTGVSQNPRHKITKRGQNVTFRCDPISEHNRLYWYRQTLGQGPEFLTYFQNEAQLEKSRLLSDRFSAERPKGSFSTLEIQRTEQGDSAMYLCASSSTGADYGYTFGSGTRLTVV.

The rearrangement links TRBV6-5 to TRBJ2-7, with D perhaps TRBD2 (5 bases). Germline-derived CDR1 and CDR2 are MNHEY and SVGAGI. The CDR3 runs to 13 residues. V was cut by 4 bases and J by 3 bases, with 10 bases left in between. CDR3 in DNA: TGTGCCAGCAGTTCTATACTAGACTACGAGCAGTACTTC. Its protein is CASSSILDYEQYF.

The rearrangement joins TRBV5-1 to TRBJ2-1; TRBD1 aligns across 7 bases. CDR1 and CDR2 (germline): SGHRS, YFSETQ. The CDR3 has 12 amino acids. The J segment lost 10 bases and the V segment lost 4 bases, leaving 5 bases of the junction unmatched. CDR3 in DNA: TGCGCCAGCAGCATACAGGGGTGGGAGCAGTTCTTC. This encodes CASSIQGWEQFF.

The chain carries TRBV4-1 and TRBJ2-7, with TRBD2 matching 7 bases. The CDR3 runs to 15 residues. With 0 bases clipped from V and 1 base from J, the junction kept 3 bases outside the gene matches. From germline, CDR1 is MGHRA and CDR2 YSYEKL. The CDR3 protein is CASSQEGGESYEQYF. The CDR3, as DNA: TGCGCCAGCAGCCAAGAGGGGGGGGAGTCCTACGAGCAGTACTTC.

This chain connects TRBV6-1 to TRBJ2-7; 7 nucleotides line up with TRBD2. The CDR3 has 14 residues. V lost 9 bases, J lost 2 bases, and 10 bases stayed unmatched. From germline, CDR1 is MNHNS and CDR2 SASEGT. The CDR3 DNA follows: TGTGCCAGTCGCGGGACTACTCTTACCTACGAGCAGTACTTC. Its protein product is CASRGTTLTYEQYF.

V is TRBV21-1 and J is TRBJ2-7; TRBD1 was called by the table and not checked on the DNA. TRBV21-1 is a pseudogene segment. The CDR3 has 15 residues. The CDR3 DNA follows: TGTGCCAGCAGGACTTTGACAGCCAACTCCTACGAGCAGTACTTC. This sequence encodes CASRTLTANSYEQYF.

In this sample, this clone turned up a few times. The chain employs TRBV27 and TRBJ2-2; 13 bases line up with TRBD2. CDR3 size: 16 residues. After removal of 6 bases from V and 0 bases from J, the junction contained 1 base not matched to a gene. Germline loops: CDR1 MNHEY, CDR2 SMNVEV (reference sequence). The CDR3 DNA reads TGTGCCAGCAGAGGACTAGCGGGGGCGAACACCGGGGAGCTGTTTTTT. Its translation is CASRGLAGANTGELFF.